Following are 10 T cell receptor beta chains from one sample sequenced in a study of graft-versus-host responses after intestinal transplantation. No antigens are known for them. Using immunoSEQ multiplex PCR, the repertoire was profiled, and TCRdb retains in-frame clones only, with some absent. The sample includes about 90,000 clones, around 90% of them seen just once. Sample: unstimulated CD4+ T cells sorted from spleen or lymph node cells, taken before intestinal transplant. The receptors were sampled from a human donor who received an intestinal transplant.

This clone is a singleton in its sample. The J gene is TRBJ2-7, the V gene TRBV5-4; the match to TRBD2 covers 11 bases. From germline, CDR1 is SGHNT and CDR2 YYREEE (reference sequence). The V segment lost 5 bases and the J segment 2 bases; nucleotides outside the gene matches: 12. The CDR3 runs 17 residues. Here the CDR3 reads CASSFALAGGPAYEQYF. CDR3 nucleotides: TGTGCCAGCAGTTTTGCGCTAGCGGGAGGACCAGCCTACGAGCAGTACTTC.

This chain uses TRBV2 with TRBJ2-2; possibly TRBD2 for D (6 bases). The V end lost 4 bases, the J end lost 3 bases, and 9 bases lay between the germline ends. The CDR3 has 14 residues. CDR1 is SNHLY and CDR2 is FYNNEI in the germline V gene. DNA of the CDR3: TGTGCCAGCAGTGTGGGGGGATACACCGGGGAGCTGTTTTTT. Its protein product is CASSVGGYTGELFF.

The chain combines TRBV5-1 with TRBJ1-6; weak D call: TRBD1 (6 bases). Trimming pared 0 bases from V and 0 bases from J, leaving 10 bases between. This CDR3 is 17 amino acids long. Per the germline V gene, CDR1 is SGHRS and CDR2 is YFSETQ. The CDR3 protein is CASSLVQGSSYNSPLHF. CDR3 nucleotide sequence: TGCGCCAGCAGCTTGGTCCAGGGGAGCTCCTATAATTCACCCCTCCACTTT.

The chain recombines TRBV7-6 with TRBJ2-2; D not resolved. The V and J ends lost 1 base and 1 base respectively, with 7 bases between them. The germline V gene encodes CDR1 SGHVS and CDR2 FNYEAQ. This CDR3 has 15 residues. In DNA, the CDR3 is TGTGCCAGCAGCTTAGTCGACGGGAACACCGGGGAGCTGTTTTTT. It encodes CASSLVDGNTGELFF.

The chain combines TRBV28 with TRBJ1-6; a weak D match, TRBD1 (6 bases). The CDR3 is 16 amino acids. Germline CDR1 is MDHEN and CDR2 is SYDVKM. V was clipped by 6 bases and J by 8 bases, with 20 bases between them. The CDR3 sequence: CASSFSQGRLDSPLHF. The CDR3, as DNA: TGTGCCAGCAGCTTCTCACAGGGTCGCCTAGATTCACCCCTCCACTTT. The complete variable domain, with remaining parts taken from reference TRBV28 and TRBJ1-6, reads DVKVTQSSRYLVKRTGEKVFLECVQDMDHENMFWYRQDPGLGLRLIYFSYDVKMKEKGDIPEGYSVSREKKERFSLILESASTNQTSMYLCASSFSQGRLDSPLHFGNGTRLTVT.

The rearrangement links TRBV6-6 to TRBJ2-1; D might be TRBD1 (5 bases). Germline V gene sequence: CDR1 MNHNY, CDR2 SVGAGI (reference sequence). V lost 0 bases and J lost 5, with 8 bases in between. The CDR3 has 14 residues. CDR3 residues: CASSYSAGNNEQFF. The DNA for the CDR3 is TGTGCCAGCAGTTACTCGGCAGGGAACAATGAGCAGTTCTTC.

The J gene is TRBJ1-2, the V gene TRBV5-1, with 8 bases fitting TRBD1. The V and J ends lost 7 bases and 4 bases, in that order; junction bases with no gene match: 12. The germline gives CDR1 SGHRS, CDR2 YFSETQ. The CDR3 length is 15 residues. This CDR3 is CASRGLDRATYGYTF. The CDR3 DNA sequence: TGCGCCAGCCGGGGATTGGACAGGGCGACCTATGGCTACACCTTC.

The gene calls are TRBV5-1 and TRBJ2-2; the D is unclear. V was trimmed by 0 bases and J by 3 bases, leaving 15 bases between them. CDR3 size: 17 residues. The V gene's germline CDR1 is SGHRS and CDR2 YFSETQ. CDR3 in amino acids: CASSLGWLVKDTGELFF. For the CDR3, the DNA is TGCGCCAGCAGCTTGGGGTGGCTAGTGAAGGACACCGGGGAGCTGTTTTTT. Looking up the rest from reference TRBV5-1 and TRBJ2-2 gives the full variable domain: KAGVTQTPRYLIKTRGQQVTLSCSPISGHRSVSWYQQTPGQGLQFLFEYFSETQRNKGNFPGRFSGRQFSNSRSEMNVSTLELGDSALYLCASSLGWLVKDTGELFFGEGSRLTVL.

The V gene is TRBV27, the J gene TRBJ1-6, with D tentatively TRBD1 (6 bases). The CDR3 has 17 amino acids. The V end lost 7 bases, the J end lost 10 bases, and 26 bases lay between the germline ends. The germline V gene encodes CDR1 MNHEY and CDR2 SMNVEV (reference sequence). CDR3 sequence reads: CASKSLSTGLSWSPLHF. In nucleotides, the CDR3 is TGTGCCAGCAAGTCTCTCTCCACAGGGTTATCGTGGTCACCCCTCCACTTT.

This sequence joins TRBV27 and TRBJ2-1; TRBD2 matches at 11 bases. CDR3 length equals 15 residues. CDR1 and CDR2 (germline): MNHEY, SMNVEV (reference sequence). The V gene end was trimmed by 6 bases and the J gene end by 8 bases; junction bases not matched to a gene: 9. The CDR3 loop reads CASSPLAGALHEQFF. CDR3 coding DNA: TGTGCCAGCAGCCCACTAGCGGGGGCTCTGCATGAGCAGTTCTTC.